This record looks at one T cell receptor beta chain sequence and its context. The antigen is not known. The CDR3 runs to 18 residues. After removal of 1 base from V and 0 bases from J, the junction contained 11 bases not matched to a gene. The germline CDR1 and CDR2 sequences are SGHDN and FVKESK. These data are taken from a study of glioma-infiltrating T cells. Using RNA template, CDR3s of TCR alpha and beta were amplified with iRepertoire arm-PCR. One-step reverse transcription and amplification started from roughly 100-400 ng of tissue mRNA or PBMC total RNA. A single record per CDR3 protein comes from TCRdb applying MiXCR to the multiplex PCR reads. In the table there are around 150,000 distinct CDR3 sequences, approximately 39% of which are singletons. Findings of the study overall: Non-neoplastic patients had below-expected tissue-blood divergence, while all gliomas exceeded expectation.

The sample was glioma tissue, nonneoplastic brain tissue, or PBMCs (not recorded which). The chain couples TRBV14 to TRBJ2-5, with TRBD1 identical over 7 bases. The sequence was obtained from a human donor with low-grade glioma or glioblastoma, undergoing nonglioma brain surgery, or in good health (not recorded which). The CDR3 nucleotides are TGTGCCAGCAGCCAAGGTATAGGACAGGCCTCGTACCAAGAGACCCAGTACTTC. Encoded protein: CASSQGIGQASYQETQYF.